This T cell receptor (beta chain) was obtained from a study of T-cell memory formation after mild COVID-19. Study-wide context: TCR clusters showed largely donor specificity.

In its sample, this clonotype was seen a few times. Its cognate antigen is unknown. A single record per CDR3 protein comes from TCRdb applying MiXCR to the 5' RACE reads. The repertoire includes a few hundred thousand distinct CDR3 sequences, roughly a fifth of them detected once, and approximately 21% sits in the top ten. Trimming cost V 9 bases and J 6 bases; bases outside gene matches: 3. The CDR3 covers 12 residues. The germline V gene encodes CDR1 LGHDT and CDR2 YNNKEL (reference sequence). Study-wide points: Later expanders leaned toward CD4+, whereas clones contracting from day 15 to 85 were balanced CD4/CD8. Shrinking CD4+ clones resided mostly in CM and EM, and CD8+ ones in EMRA. Nothing confirmed that second-wave clones peaking on day 37 were specific for SARS-CoV-2.

The source is a man younger than 35 who had mild COVID-19 (a few samples of this study predate the infection). Cell type and time point are not known. The V and J genes are TRBV3-1 and TRBJ2-1, with 9 bases identical to TRBD1. The sample consisted of PBMCs or a T cell subset sorted from them (not recorded which). In DNA, the CDR3 is TGTGCCAGTGGACAGGGGCCCAATGAGCAGTTCTTC. Protein sequence: CASGQGPNEQFF.